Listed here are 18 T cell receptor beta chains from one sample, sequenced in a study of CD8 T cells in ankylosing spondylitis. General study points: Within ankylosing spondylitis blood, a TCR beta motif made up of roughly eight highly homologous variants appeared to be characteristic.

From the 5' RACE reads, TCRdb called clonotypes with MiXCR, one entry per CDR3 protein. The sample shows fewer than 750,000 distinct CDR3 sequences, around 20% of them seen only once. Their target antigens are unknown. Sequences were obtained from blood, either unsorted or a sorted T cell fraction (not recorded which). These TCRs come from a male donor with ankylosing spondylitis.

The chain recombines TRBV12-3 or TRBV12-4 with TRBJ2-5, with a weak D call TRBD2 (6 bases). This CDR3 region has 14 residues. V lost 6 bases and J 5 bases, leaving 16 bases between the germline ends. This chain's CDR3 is CASSAHGGMETQYF. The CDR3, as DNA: TGTGCCAGCAGCGCGCACGGGGGAATGGAGACCCAGTACTTC.

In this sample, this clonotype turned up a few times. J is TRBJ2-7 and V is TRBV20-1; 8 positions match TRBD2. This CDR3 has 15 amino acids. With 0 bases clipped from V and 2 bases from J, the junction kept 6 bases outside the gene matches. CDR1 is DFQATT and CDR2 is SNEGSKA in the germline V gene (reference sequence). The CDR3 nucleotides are TGCAGTGCTAGAGACATACGGGGGGGGCCCTACGAGCAGTACTTC. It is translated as CSARDIRGGPYEQYF.

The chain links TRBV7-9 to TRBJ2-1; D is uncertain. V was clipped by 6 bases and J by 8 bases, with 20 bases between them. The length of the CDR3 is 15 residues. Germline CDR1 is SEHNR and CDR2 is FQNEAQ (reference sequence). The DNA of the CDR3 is TGTGCCAGCAGGGCCGTGAGGTATCGAAACGATGAGCAGTTCTTC. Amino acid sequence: CASRAVRYRNDEQFF.

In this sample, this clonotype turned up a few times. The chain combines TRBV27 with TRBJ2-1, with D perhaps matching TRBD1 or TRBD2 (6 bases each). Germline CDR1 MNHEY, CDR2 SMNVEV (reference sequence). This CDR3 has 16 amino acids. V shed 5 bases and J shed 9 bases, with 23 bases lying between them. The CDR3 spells CASSLLGGRGRGEQFF. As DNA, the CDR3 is TGTGCCAGCAGTCTCTTAGGGGGGCGCGGGCGAGGTGAGCAGTTCTTC.

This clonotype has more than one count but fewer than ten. The CDR3: CAWSMSRVSSGNTIYF. The DNA of the CDR3 is TGTGCCTGGAGTATGTCAAGGGTGAGCTCTGGAAACACCATATATTTT. This chain joins TRBV30 and TRBJ1-3; D gene uncertain. CDR3 length: 16 residues. In germline, CDR1 is GTSNPN, CDR2 SVGIG (reference sequence). Trimming pared 2 bases from V and 0 bases from J, leaving 14 bases between.

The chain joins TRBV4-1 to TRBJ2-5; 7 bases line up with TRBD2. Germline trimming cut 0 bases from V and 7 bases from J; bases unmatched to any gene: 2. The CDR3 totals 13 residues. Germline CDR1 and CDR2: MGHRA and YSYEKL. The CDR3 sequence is CASSQDWEGTQYF. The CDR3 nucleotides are TGCGCCAGCAGCCAAGATTGGGAGGGGACCCAGTACTTC.

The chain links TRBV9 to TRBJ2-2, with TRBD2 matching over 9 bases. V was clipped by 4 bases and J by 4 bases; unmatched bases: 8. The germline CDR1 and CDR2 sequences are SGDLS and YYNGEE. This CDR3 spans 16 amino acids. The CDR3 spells CASSPRGSGSTGELFF. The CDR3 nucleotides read TGTGCCAGCAGCCCCCGGGGTAGCGGGAGCACCGGGGAGCTGTTTTTT.

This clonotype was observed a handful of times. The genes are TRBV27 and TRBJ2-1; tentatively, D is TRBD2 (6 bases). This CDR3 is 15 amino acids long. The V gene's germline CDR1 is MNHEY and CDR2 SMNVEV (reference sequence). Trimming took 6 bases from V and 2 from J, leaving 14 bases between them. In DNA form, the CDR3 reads TGTGCCAGCAGCAGAGACGGGGGAGCCTACAATGAGCAGTTCTTC. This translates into CASSRDGGAYNEQFF.

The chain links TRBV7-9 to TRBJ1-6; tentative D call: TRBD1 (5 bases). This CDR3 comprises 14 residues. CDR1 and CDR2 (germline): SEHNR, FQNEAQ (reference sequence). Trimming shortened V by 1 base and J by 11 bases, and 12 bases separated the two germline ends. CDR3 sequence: CASSLVQGGAPLHF. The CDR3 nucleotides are TGTGCCAGCAGCTTAGTTCAGGGTGGCGCACCCCTCCACTTT.

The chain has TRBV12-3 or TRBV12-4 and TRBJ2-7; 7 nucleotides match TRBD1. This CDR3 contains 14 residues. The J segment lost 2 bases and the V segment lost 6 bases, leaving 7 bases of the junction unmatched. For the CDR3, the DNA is TGTGCCAGCAGACGGGACAGCCAACCCTACGAGCAGTACTTC. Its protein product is CASRRDSQPYEQYF.

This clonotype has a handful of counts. DNA for the CDR3: TGTGCCAGCAGCGTAGAGGGGACAGGGAAAGAGACCCAGTACTTC. Encoded protein: CASSVEGTGKETQYF. This sequence joins TRBV9 and TRBJ2-5; 9 bases align to TRBD1. The CDR3 spans 15 residues. Unmatched junction bases numbered 3, after V lost 0 bases and J lost 3 bases. CDR1 is SGDLS, CDR2 YYNGEE, per germline.

The CDR3 DNA is TGTGCCAGCAGGGGATCCGAGTCCTACGAGCAGTACTTC. Residues: CASRGSESYEQYF. The chain links TRBV6-2 or TRBV6-3 to TRBJ2-7, with no clear D. Trimming removed 6 bases from V and 1 base from J, with 10 bases in between. This CDR3 spans 13 amino acids. CDR1 and CDR2 (germline): MNHEY, SVGEGT.

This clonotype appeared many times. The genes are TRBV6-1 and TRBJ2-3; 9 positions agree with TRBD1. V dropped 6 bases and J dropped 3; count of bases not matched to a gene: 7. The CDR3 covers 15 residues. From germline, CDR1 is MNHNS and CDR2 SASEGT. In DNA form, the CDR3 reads TGTGCCAGCAGGGGGACAGGGCAGGGGACAGATACGCAGTATTTT. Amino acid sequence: CASRGTGQGTDTQYF.

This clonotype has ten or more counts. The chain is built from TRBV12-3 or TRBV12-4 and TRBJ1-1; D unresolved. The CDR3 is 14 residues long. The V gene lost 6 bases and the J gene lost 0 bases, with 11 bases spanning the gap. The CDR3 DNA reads TGTGCCAGCAGGTCGGGCTACATGAACACTGAAGCTTTCTTT. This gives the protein CASRSGYMNTEAFF.

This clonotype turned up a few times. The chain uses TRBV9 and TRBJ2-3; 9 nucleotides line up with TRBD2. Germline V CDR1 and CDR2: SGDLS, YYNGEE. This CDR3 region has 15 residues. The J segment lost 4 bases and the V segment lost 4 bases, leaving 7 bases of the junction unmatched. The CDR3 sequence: CASSIKAGGSDTQYF. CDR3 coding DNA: TGTGCCAGCAGCATAAAAGCGGGAGGATCAGATACGCAGTATTTT.

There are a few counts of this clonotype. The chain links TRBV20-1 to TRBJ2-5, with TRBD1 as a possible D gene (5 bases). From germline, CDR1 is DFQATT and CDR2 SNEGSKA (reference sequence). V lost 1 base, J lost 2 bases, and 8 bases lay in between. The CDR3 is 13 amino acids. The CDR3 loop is CSARARTQETQYF. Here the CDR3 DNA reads TGCAGTGCTAGAGCGAGGACACAAGAGACCCAGTACTTC.

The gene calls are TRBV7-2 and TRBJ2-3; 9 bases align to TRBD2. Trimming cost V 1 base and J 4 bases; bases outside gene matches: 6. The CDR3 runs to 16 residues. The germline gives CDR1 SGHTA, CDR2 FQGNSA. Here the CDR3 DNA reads TGTGCCAGCAGCTTAGTGGCTAGCGGGAATTCAGATACGCAGTATTTT. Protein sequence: CASSLVASGNSDTQYF.

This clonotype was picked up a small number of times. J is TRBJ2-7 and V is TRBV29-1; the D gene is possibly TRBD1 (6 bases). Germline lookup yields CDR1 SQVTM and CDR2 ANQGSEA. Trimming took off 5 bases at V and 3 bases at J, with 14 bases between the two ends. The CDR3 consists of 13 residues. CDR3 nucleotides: TGCAGCGTTCTCCGGGACACCGACTACGAGCAGTACTTC. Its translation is CSVLRDTDYEQYF.